One and the same sample provided the 26 T cell receptor beta chains below, sequenced in a study of STAT5B mutations in CD4+ large granular lymphocyte leukemia. Method: immunoSEQ multiplex PCR; TCRdb's copy keeps in-frame clones and lacks some. Of about 40,000 clones listed, roughly 84% are singletons. The sample was CD4+ T cells from blood buffy coats. The receptors were gathered from a human donor in good health.

This rearrangement joins TRBV7-2 to TRBJ1-5; 9 bases are a match to TRBD1. CDR1 and CDR2 (germline): SGHTA, FQGNSA. Germline trimming cut 5 bases from V and 6 bases from J; bases unmatched to any gene: 8. The CDR3 sequence is 15 residues long. The CDR3 coding sequence is TGTGCCAGCAGCGCCTACGGGACAGGGCTTCAGCCCCAGCATTTT. Protein product: CASSAYGTGLQPQHF.

This sequence joins TRBV10-3 and TRBJ2-7, with TRBD1 identical over 7 bases. The CDR3 spans 17 residues. The germline gives CDR1 ENHRY, CDR2 SYGVKD. V lost 2 bases to trimming and J lost 7 bases; unmatched junction nucleotides: 17. This CDR3 reads CAISEMRDSPKGLEQYF. The CDR3 DNA reads TGTGCCATCAGTGAGATGAGGGACAGCCCGAAAGGTTTAGAGCAGTACTTC.

The V call is TRBV5-1, the J call TRBJ2-3, with D perhaps matching TRBD2 (6 bases). CDR1 is SGHRS and CDR2 is YFSETQ in the germline V gene. The CDR3 sequence is 16 residues long. With 0 bases removed from V and 4 bases from J, the gap between germline ends came to 15 bases. The CDR3 coding sequence is TGCGCCAGCAGCTTGGTTATTCGGACTATTTCAGATACGCAGTATTTT. Its translation is CASSLVIRTISDTQYF.

The chain joins TRBV11-3 to TRBJ2-3; 7 positions match TRBD2. The CDR3 covers 14 residues. J was trimmed by 0 bases and V by 4 bases; bases with no gene match: 1. In germline, CDR1 is SGHNT, CDR2 YENEEA. The DNA for the CDR3 is TGTGCCAGCAGCTCGACTAGCAGCACAGATACGCAGTATTTT. Translation gives CASSSTSSTDTQYF.

The CDR3 spells CASSGENSGQSPTEAFF. The CDR3 DNA sequence: TGTGCCAGCAGTGGGGAGAATTCGGGACAATCACCTACTGAAGCTTTCTTT. The rearrangement uses TRBV25-1 and TRBJ1-1; D possibly corresponds to TRBD1 (6 bases). Trimming pared 4 bases from V and 5 bases from J, leaving 23 bases between. Germline CDR1 and CDR2: MGHDK and SYGVNS. CDR3 length: 17 residues.

V gene TRBV7-6 combines with J gene TRBJ1-2; the match to TRBD1 covers 10 bases. V gave up 5 bases and J gave up 4 bases; unmatched junction bases: 7. The CDR3 is 15 residues long. Germline V lookup: CDR1 SGHVS, CDR2 FNYEAQ. The CDR3 sequence: CASSPRQGASYGYTF. In DNA, the CDR3 is TGTGCCAGCAGCCCCAGACAGGGGGCCTCCTATGGCTACACCTTC.

V is TRBV7-2 and J is TRBJ1-1, with D possibly TRBD1 on 5 matching bases. CDR3 length: 13 amino acids. Germline V gene lookup returns CDR1 SGHTA and CDR2 FQGNSA. V was cut by 7 bases and J by 8 bases, with 17 bases left in between. The CDR3 protein is CASIEGHPGEAFF. As DNA, the CDR3 is TGTGCCAGCATCGAGGGGCACCCCGGAGAAGCTTTCTTT.

This chain connects TRBV5-4 to TRBJ1-1; the D gene is possibly TRBD1 (6 bases). From germline, CDR1 is SGHNT and CDR2 YYREEE (reference sequence). The V end lost 5 bases, the J end lost 3 bases, and 14 bases lay between the germline ends. This CDR3 has 14 amino acids. CDR3 nucleotide sequence: TGTGCCAGCAGAACCGGAGGGGGGGACACTGAAGCTTTCTTT. Protein sequence: CASRTGGGDTEAFF.

This chain links TRBV7-9 with TRBJ2-1, with TRBD2 matching over 13 bases. Per germline, CDR1 SEHNR and CDR2 FQNEAQ (reference sequence). The length of the CDR3 is 17 residues. Trimming removed 1 base from V and 2 bases from J; junction bases left unmatched: 2. The CDR3 loop reads CASSLVGTSGTYNEQFF. In nucleotides, the CDR3 is TGTGCCAGCAGCTTAGTAGGGACTAGCGGGACCTACAATGAGCAGTTCTTC.

This clone was picked up a small number of times. This sequence joins TRBV28 and TRBJ2-4; D gene uncertain. V gave up 5 bases and J gave up 10 bases, with 18 bases separating them. The CDR3 is 14 residues long. Germline V gives CDR1 MDHEN, CDR2 SYDVKM. The CDR3 coding sequence is TGTGCCAGCAGTACAAAACTCATGGGGATGATTCAGTACTTC. Translating gives CASSTKLMGMIQYF.

This chain links TRBV28 with TRBJ2-3; D perhaps matches TRBD1 (6 bases). V gave up 5 bases and J gave up 6 bases, with 18 bases separating them. CDR3 length: 15 amino acids. Germline V gene data show CDR1 as MDHEN and CDR2 as SYDVKM. This chain's CDR3 is CASSKTGLNVDTQYF. The CDR3, as DNA: TGTGCCAGCAGTAAAACAGGGTTAAACGTGGATACGCAGTATTTT.

The rearrangement uses TRBV18 and TRBJ1-5; D gene unclear. Germline V lookup: CDR1 KGHSH, CDR2 LQKENI. Trimming removed 2 bases at V and 2 bases at J, with 7 bases between. This CDR3 has 14 amino acids. In nucleotides, the CDR3 is TGTGCCAGCTCACCAGGATGGGGCAATCAGCCCCAGCATTTT. Its translation: CASSPGWGNQPQHF.

The CDR3 loop reads CASSFLGRSGGTYNEQFF. Written as DNA, the CDR3 is TGCGCCAGCAGCTTTCTAGGGCGTAGCGGGGGCACCTACAATGAGCAGTTCTTC. This chain uses TRBV5-1 with TRBJ2-1; 9 nucleotides agree with TRBD2. The CDR3 loop spans 18 amino acids. Germline CDR1 is SGHRS and CDR2 is YFSETQ. V gave up 2 bases and J gave up 2 bases; unmatched junction bases: 11.

The chain uses TRBV7-2 and TRBJ1-1; D not resolved. The CDR3 contains 15 residues. Trimming removed 0 bases at V and 0 bases at J, with 8 bases between. Germline-derived CDR1 and CDR2 are SGHTA and FQGNSA. CDR3 region: CASSLAGSVNTEAFF. Written as DNA, the CDR3 is TGTGCCAGCAGCTTAGCCGGCAGCGTGAACACTGAAGCTTTCTTT.

V gene TRBV11-2 combines with J gene TRBJ2-3; perhaps TRBD2 as D (6 bases). Germline V gene lookup returns CDR1 SGHAT and CDR2 FQNNGV. CDR3 size: 12 residues. V was shortened by 5 bases and J by 4 bases, with 7 bases between the two germline ends. CDR3 region: CASSRGSDTQYF. In nucleotides, the CDR3 is TGTGCCAGCAGCCGGGGGTCAGATACGCAGTATTTT.

DNA of the CDR3: TGTGCCAGTAGTATCCTATTAAACACCGGTCAGCCCCAGCATTTT. Translated: CASSILLNTGQPQHF. The J gene is TRBJ1-5, the V gene TRBV19, with D unclear. This CDR3 is built from 15 residues. Germline V gene sequence: CDR1 LNHDA, CDR2 SQIVND (reference sequence). Between the trimmed V and J ends, which lost 3 bases and 6 bases, there was a span of 15 bases.

The V gene is TRBV29-1, the J gene TRBJ1-2; 12 nucleotides line up with TRBD1. CDR3 length equals 13 residues. Germline CDR1 SQVTM, CDR2 ANQGSEA. J was trimmed by 6 bases and V by 7 bases; bases with no gene match: 6. The CDR3: CSGGQGAPNGYTF. The CDR3 bases are TGCAGCGGGGGACAGGGGGCGCCTAATGGCTACACCTTC. The variable domain in full, completed from reference TRBV29-1 and TRBJ1-2, reads SAVISQKPSRDICQRGTSLTIQCQVDSQVTMMFWYRQQPGQSLTLIATANQGSEATYESGFVIDKFPISRPNLTFSTLTVSNMSPEDSSIYLCSGGQGAPNGYTFGSGTRLTVV.

CDR3 protein: CASSQNRFSNQPQHF. DNA of the CDR3: TGTGCCAGCAGCCAAAACAGGTTTAGCAATCAGCCCCAGCATTTT. The chain employs TRBV14 and TRBJ1-5; D may be TRBD1 (5 bases). The CDR3 runs 15 residues. From germline, CDR1 is SGHDN and CDR2 FVKESK. Trimming pared 2 bases from V and 0 bases from J, leaving 8 bases between.

The CDR3 DNA reads as TGTGCCAGCAGTTCATCCGGGACAGCCTATGGCTACACCTTC. Protein: CASSSSGTAYGYTF. V usage is TRBV27 and J usage is TRBJ1-2; TRBD1 matches 7 bases. V gave up 4 bases and J gave up 4 bases; unmatched junction bases: 6. CDR1 and CDR2 from the germline V gene are MNHEY and SMNVEV (reference sequence). The CDR3 loop spans 14 amino acids.

This chain links TRBV5-1 with TRBJ2-5, with a weak D call TRBD2 (6 bases). The CDR3 has 12 residues. The germline V gene has CDR1 SGHRS and CDR2 YFSETQ. Trimming took 4 bases from V and 4 from J, leaving 8 bases between them. CDR3 amino acids: CASSPRGETQYF. CDR3 sequence (DNA): TGCGCCAGCAGCCCGCGGGGAGAGACCCAGTACTTC.

The genes are TRBV30 and TRBJ1-5, with D perhaps TRBD1 (6 bases). V was cut by 5 bases and J by 3 bases, with 11 bases left in between. Per the germline V gene, CDR1 is GTSNPN and CDR2 is SVGIG (reference sequence). This CDR3 contains 13 residues. CDR3: CAWSRQDNQPQHF. CDR3 in DNA: TGTGCCTGGTCCAGACAGGACAATCAGCCCCAGCATTTT. Combining the CDR3 with reference TRBV30 and TRBJ1-5 gives the whole variable domain SQTIHQWPATLVQPVGSPLSLECTVEGTSNPNLYWYRQAAGRGLQLLFYSVGIGQISSEVPQNLSASRPQDRQFILSSKKLLLSDSGFYLCAWSRQDNQPQHFGDGTRLSIL.

CDR3 DNA: TGTGCCAGCAGGTCGACAGGGGTAAGCTCCTACGAGCAGTACTTC. It specifies CASRSTGVSSYEQYF. The genes are TRBV27 and TRBJ2-7, with 8 bases identical to TRBD1. The V gene's germline CDR1 is MNHEY and CDR2 SMNVEV (reference sequence). The CDR3 runs 15 residues. Trimming removed 6 bases from V and 0 bases from J; junction bases left unmatched: 7.

V gene TRBV6-5 combines with J gene TRBJ1-1; D may be TRBD1 (6 bases). The germline V gene encodes CDR1 MNHEY and CDR2 SVGAGI. This CDR3 contains 15 residues. Trimming cost V 2 bases and J 4 bases, with 14 bases left between them. The DNA of the CDR3 is TGTGCCAGCAGTTACACACAGGGTCATGGCACTGAAGCTTTCTTT. It specifies CASSYTQGHGTEAFF.

The chain uses TRBV2 and TRBJ2-7; TRBD2 is a possible D gene (7 bases). The germline V gene has CDR1 SNHLY and CDR2 FYNNEI. The CDR3 has 18 amino acids. Trimming cost V 1 base and J 5 bases, with 24 bases left between them. The CDR3 is CASSEGGGRAGLNDEQYF. DNA of the CDR3: TGTGCCAGCAGTGAAGGCGGGGGCAGGGCTGGTTTGAACGACGAGCAGTACTTC.

The CDR3 here is CASSSPTSGSETQYF. In DNA, the CDR3 is TGTGCCAGCAGTTCCCCGACTAGCGGTTCAGAGACCCAGTACTTC. The rearrangement joins TRBV6-5 to TRBJ2-5; 9 positions match TRBD2. Germline V lookup: CDR1 MNHEY, CDR2 SVGAGI. V dropped 4 bases and J dropped 4; count of bases not matched to a gene: 7. The CDR3 has 15 amino acids.

The chain recombines TRBV18 with TRBJ1-1; D is perhaps TRBD1 (5 bases). The V and J ends lost 3 bases and 3 bases respectively, with 8 bases between them. Germline values: CDR1 KGHSH, CDR2 LQKENI. The CDR3 contains 13 residues. As DNA, the CDR3 is TGTGCCAGCTCACCCCAGGGTGACACTGAAGCTTTCTTT. Its protein is CASSPQGDTEAFF.